The next 18 T cell receptor beta chains were all read from a single sample in a study of long-term antiretroviral therapy in people with HIV. They ran version v3.0 of the immunoSEQ assay at survey level. Sequencing was performed with immunoSEQ multiplex PCR; in TCRdb, only in-frame clones are kept and a portion is missing. In the table there are 15,000 to 20,000 clones, 85% to 90% of which are singletons. Source: unsorted PBMCs, taken 4.2 years after starting antiretroviral therapy. All receptors come from a man aged 45-60 years with HIV.

The rearrangement links TRBV19 to TRBJ1-6, with a possible D match to TRBD1 (5 bases). The V gene lost 4 bases and the J gene lost 10 bases, with 14 bases spanning the gap. The CDR3 extends over 14 amino acids. Germline CDR1 is LNHDA and CDR2 is SQIVND (reference sequence). CDR3 sequence (DNA): TGTGCCAGTAGTAGGGGGGACTTTAGGTCACCCCTCCACTTT. This gives the protein CASSRGDFRSPLHF.

V gene TRBV5-1 combines with J gene TRBJ1-3; D not certain. The CDR3 has 17 residues. V lost 0 bases to trimming and J lost 0 bases, with 13 bases between them. Germline assignment: CDR1 SGHRS and CDR2 YFSETQ. The CDR3 region is CASSLEQSSFSGNTIYF. CDR3 bases: TGCGCCAGCAGCTTGGAACAGTCCAGTTTCTCTGGAAACACCATATATTTT.

The genes are TRBV6-5 and TRBJ1-1, with D hard to call. Germline V gene data show CDR1 as MNHEY and CDR2 as SVGAGI. The CDR3 loop spans 14 amino acids. V gave up 4 bases and J gave up 0 bases, with 9 bases separating them. CDR3 in amino acids: CASSFTNMNTEAFF. For the CDR3, the DNA is TGTGCCAGCAGTTTTACAAACATGAACACTGAAGCTTTCTTT.

The chain employs TRBV21-1 and TRBJ1-2; TRBD1 is taken as the D call from the table, unchecked against the DNA. TRBV21-1 is a pseudogene. The CDR3 contains 13 residues. CDR3 in amino acids: CASSGTGPYGYTF. As DNA, the CDR3 is TGTGCCAGCAGCGGGACAGGGCCCTATGGCTACACCTTC.

The V gene is TRBV4-1, the J gene TRBJ2-2; 9 positions agree with TRBD2. Trimming at V came to 4 bases and at J to 7 bases, leaving 13 bases not matched to a gene. The CDR3 contains 17 residues. Germline CDR1 and CDR2: MGHRA and YSYEKL. CDR3 in amino acids: CASSPEGAGGPDGELFF. The CDR3 nucleotides are TGCGCCAGCAGCCCCGAGGGCGCGGGGGGGCCGGACGGGGAGCTGTTTTTT.

The V and J genes are TRBV9 and TRBJ2-3; TRBD2 matches at 14 bases. Germline V gives CDR1 SGDLS, CDR2 YYNGEE. V was pared by 4 bases and J by 6 bases, with 19 bases of the junction left unmatched. The CDR3 sequence is 20 residues long. This chain's CDR3 is CASSKQWSPGLAGDGDTQYF. For the CDR3, the DNA is TGTGCCAGCAGCAAACAGTGGTCACCGGGACTAGCGGGGGATGGGGATACGCAGTATTTT.

The CDR3 DNA follows: TGTGCCAGCAGCCAGGGACTCCCCCGCACAGATACGCAGTATTTT. Its translation is CASSQGLPRTDTQYF. The V gene is TRBV5-4, the J gene TRBJ2-3, with D maybe TRBD2 (6 bases). With 4 bases removed from V and 1 base from J, the gap between germline ends came to 13 bases. Per the germline V gene, CDR1 is SGHNT and CDR2 is YYREEE (reference sequence). This CDR3 has 15 residues. Full variable domain (outside the CDR3, taken from reference TRBV5-4 and TRBJ2-3): ETGVTQSPTHLIKTRGQQVTLRCSSQSGHNTVSWYQQALGQGPQFIFQYYREEENGRGNFPPRFSGLQFPNYSSELNVNALELDDSALYLCASSQGLPRTDTQYFGPGTRLTVL.

The chain uses TRBV30 and TRBJ2-1, with TRBD1 matching over 12 bases. The CDR3 consists of 15 residues. The germline V gene encodes CDR1 GTSNPN and CDR2 SVGIG (reference sequence). After removal of 1 base from V and 7 bases from J, the junction contained 5 bases not matched to a gene. DNA of the CDR3: TGTGCCTGGAGTGCGGGACAGGGGGCGGGGAATGAGCAGTTCTTC. Protein sequence: CAWSAGQGAGNEQFF.

The CDR3 DNA follows: TGTGCCAGCAGTACCTCGGACGGTAATGAAAAACTGTTTTTT. Translation gives CASSTSDGNEKLFF. V and J are TRBV6-5 and TRBJ1-4; no reliable D call. Trimming took 5 bases from V and 4 from J, leaving 11 bases between them. The CDR3 length is 14 residues. The germline V gene encodes CDR1 MNHEY and CDR2 SVGAGI.

The chain joins TRBV19 to TRBJ1-5, with D unresolved. The ends were cut back, 3 bases at V and 4 bases at J, with 10 bases in the middle. There are 14 residues in the CDR3. Germline V gives CDR1 LNHDA, CDR2 SQIVND (reference sequence). Here the CDR3 DNA reads TGTGCCAGTAGTATTTGGGCGAAGAATCAGCCCCAGCATTTT. Protein sequence: CASSIWAKNQPQHF.

The table lists this clone with a count of one. The rearrangement joins TRBV10-3 to TRBJ2-1; no reliable D call. V shed 2 bases and J shed 0 bases, with 11 bases lying between them. Germline V gene data show CDR1 as ENHRY and CDR2 as SYGVKD. CDR3 length equals 16 residues. CDR3 nucleotides: TGTGCCATCAGTGAGGGCCTCCTGAGCTCCTACAATGAGCAGTTCTTC. Protein sequence: CAISEGLLSSYNEQFF.

This clone was seen more than once but under ten times. The chain couples TRBV4-1 to TRBJ2-2, with D unresolved. CDR3 length: 14 residues. Trimming removed 0 bases at V and 5 bases at J, with 7 bases between. Germline V gene data show CDR1 as MGHRA and CDR2 as YSYEKL. The CDR3 coding sequence is TGCGCCAGCAGCCAAGATCATGGAACCGGGGAGCTGTTTTTT. Its translation: CASSQDHGTGELFF.

This chain's CDR3 is CASSGKTAALGTEAFF. CDR3 DNA: TGTGCCAGCAGTGGAAAGACGGCCGCCCTGGGGACTGAAGCTTTCTTT. The V and J genes are TRBV6-1 and TRBJ1-1; D unclear. This CDR3 has 16 amino acids. The V and J ends lost 4 bases and 5 bases respectively, with 20 bases between them. The germline CDR1 and CDR2 sequences are MNHNS and SASEGT.

The chain recombines TRBV7-8 with TRBJ2-7; 10 nucleotides line up with TRBD1. The CDR3 totals 14 residues. The junction had 6 bases not matched to a gene; V was cut back by 4 bases and J by 6 bases. Germline CDR1 SGHVS, CDR2 FQNEAQ. The CDR3 sequence: CASSSPDRGSEQYF. DNA of the CDR3: TGTGCCAGCAGCTCTCCGGACAGGGGGAGCGAGCAGTACTTC.

The gene calls are TRBV6-5 and TRBJ1-1, with 8 nucleotides matching TRBD1. Germline values: CDR1 MNHEY, CDR2 SVGAGI. V shed 6 bases and J 7 bases; nucleotides not matched to a gene: 4. The CDR3 is 12 residues long. The CDR3 nucleotides read TGTGCCAGCAGGACAGGGGTTGTTGAAGCTTTCTTT. Protein: CASRTGVVEAFF.

The chain uses TRBV11-1 and TRBJ2-7; possibly TRBD1 for D (5 bases). The V end was cut by 0 bases, the J end by 3 bases, with 12 bases between. CDR3 length: 15 residues. The V gene's germline CDR1 is SGHAT and CDR2 FQDESV (reference sequence). The CDR3 nucleotides read TGTGCCAGCAGCTTAGCCTTGGGGCAAGTCTACGAGCAGTACTTC. Its protein product is CASSLALGQVYEQYF.

The chain has TRBV7-2 and TRBJ2-3, with TRBD2 as a possible D gene (6 bases). Trimming stripped 3 bases from V and 5 bases from J, with 12 bases between. Germline V CDR1 and CDR2: SGHTA, FQGNSA. The CDR3 is made up of 14 amino acids. DNA of the CDR3: TGTGCCAGCAGCTTGGGGGGATCCTTAGATACGCAGTATTTT. This codes for CASSLGGSLDTQYF.

The CDR3 loop reads CASTNRKSTEAFF. The CDR3 DNA reads as TGTGCCAGCACAAATAGGAAGAGCACTGAAGCTTTCTTT. The rearrangement joins TRBV9 to TRBJ1-1; no reliable D call. There are 13 residues in the CDR3. Looked up from germline, CDR1 is SGDLS and CDR2 is YYNGEE. V dropped 6 bases and J dropped 4 bases, with 13 bases sitting between them. The complete variable domain, with remaining parts taken from reference TRBV9 and TRBJ1-1, reads DSGVTQTPKHLITATGQRVTLRCSPRSGDLSVYWYQQSLDQGLQFLIQYYNGEERAKGNILERFSAQQFPDLHSELNLSSLELGDSALYFCASTNRKSTEAFFGQGTRLTVV.